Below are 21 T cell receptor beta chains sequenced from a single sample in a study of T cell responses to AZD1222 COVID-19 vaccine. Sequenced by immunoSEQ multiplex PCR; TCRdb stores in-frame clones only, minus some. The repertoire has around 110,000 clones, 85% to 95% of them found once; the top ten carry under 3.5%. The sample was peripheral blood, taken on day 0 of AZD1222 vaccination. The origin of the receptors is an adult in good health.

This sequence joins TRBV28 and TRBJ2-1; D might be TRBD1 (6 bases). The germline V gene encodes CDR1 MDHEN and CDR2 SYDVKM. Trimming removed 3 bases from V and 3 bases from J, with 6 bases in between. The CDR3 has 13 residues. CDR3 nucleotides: TGTGCCAGCAGTTTGGACAGCTACAATGAGCAGTTCTTC. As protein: CASSLDSYNEQFF. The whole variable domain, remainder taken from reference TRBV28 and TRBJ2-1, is DVKVTQSSRYLVKRTGEKVFLECVQDMDHENMFWYRQDPGLGLRLIYFSYDVKMKEKGDIPEGYSVSREKKERFSLILESASTNQTSMYLCASSLDSYNEQFFGPGTRLTVL.

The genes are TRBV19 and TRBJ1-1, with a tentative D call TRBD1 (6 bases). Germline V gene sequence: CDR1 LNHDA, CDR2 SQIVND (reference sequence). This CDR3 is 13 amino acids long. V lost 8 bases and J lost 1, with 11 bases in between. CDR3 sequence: CASGLQGNTEAFF. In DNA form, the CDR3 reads TGTGCCAGTGGATTACAGGGGAACACTGAAGCTTTCTTT.

CDR3 DNA: TGTGCCAGCACCCCCCGGGGGGGAGGGGAGACCCAGTACTTC. Its translation: CASTPRGGGETQYF. V is TRBV6-2 or TRBV6-3 and J is TRBJ2-5; 8 nucleotides agree with TRBD2. Germline V gene data show CDR1 as MNHEY and CDR2 as SVGEGT. V lost 7 bases to trimming and J lost 5 bases; unmatched junction nucleotides: 9. The CDR3 is made up of 14 amino acids.

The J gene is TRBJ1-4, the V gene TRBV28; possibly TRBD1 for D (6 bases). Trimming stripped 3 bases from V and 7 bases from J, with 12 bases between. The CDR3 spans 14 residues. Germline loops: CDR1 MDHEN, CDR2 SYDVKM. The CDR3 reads CASSFDRRGEKLFF. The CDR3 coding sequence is TGTGCCAGCAGTTTTGACAGGCGAGGTGAAAAACTGTTTTTT. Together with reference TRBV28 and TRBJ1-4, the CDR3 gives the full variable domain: DVKVTQSSRYLVKRTGEKVFLECVQDMDHENMFWYRQDPGLGLRLIYFSYDVKMKEKGDIPEGYSVSREKKERFSLILESASTNQTSMYLCASSFDRRGEKLFFGSGTQLSVL.

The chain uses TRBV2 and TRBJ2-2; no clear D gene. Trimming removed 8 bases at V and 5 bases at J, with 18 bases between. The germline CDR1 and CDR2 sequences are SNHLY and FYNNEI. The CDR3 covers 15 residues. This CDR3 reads CASRAYIRRTGELFF. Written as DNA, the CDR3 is TGTGCCAGCCGCGCCTACATCAGACGGACCGGGGAGCTGTTTTTT.

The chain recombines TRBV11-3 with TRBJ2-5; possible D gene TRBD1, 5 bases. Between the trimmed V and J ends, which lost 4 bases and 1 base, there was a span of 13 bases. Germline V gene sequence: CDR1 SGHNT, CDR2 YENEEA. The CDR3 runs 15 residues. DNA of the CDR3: TGTGCCAGCAGCTCCAGGGCAAAGGGCCAAGAGACCCAGTACTTC. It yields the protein CASSSRAKGQETQYF.

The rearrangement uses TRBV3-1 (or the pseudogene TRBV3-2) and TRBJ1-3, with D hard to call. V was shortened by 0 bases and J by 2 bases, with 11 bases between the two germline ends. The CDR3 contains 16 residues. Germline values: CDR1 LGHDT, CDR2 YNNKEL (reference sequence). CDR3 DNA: TGTGCCAGCAGCCAAGAAGTAATGGGTGCTGGAAACACCATATATTTT. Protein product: CASSQEVMGAGNTIYF.

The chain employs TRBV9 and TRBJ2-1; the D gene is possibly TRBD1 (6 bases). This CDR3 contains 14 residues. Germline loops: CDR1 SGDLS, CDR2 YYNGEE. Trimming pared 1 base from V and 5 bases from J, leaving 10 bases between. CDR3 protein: CASSVQGSNNEQFF. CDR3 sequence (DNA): TGTGCCAGCAGCGTACAGGGGTCGAACAATGAGCAGTTCTTC.

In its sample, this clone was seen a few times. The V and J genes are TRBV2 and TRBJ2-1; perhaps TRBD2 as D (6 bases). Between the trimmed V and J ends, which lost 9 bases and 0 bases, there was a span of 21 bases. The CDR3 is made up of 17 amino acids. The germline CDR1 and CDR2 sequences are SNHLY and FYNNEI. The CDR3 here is CARVLVAERNSYNEQFF. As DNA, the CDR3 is TGTGCCAGGGTGCTCGTAGCGGAGAGAAACTCCTACAATGAGCAGTTCTTC.

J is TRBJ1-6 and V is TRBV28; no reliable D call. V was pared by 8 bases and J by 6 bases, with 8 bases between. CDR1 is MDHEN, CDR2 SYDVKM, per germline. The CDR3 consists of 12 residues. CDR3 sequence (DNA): TGTGCCAGCCGAGTAGGTAATTCACCCCTCCACTTT. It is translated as CASRVGNSPLHF.

The CDR3 reads CASSFGLYNEQFF. The CDR3, as DNA: TGCGCCAGCAGCTTCGGACTGTACAATGAGCAGTTCTTC. The genes are TRBV5-1 and TRBJ2-1, with a tentative D call TRBD2 (5 bases). The CDR3 sequence is 13 residues long. Trimming cost V 2 bases and J 4 bases, with 7 bases left between them. Germline V CDR1 and CDR2: SGHRS, YFSETQ.

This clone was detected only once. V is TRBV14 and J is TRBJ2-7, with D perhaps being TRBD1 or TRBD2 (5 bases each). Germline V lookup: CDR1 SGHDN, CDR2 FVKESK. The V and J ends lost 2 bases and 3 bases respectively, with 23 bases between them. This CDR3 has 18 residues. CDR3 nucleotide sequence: TGTGCCAGCAGCCAAAACGCCTATACGGGACGGCTGATCTACGAGCAGTACTTC. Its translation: CASSQNAYTGRLIYEQYF.

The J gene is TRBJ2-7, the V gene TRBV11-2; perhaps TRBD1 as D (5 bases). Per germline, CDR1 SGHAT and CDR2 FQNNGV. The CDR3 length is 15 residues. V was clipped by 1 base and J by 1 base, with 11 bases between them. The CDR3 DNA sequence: TGTGCCAGCAGCTTAGCGTCCAGGGCATCCTACGAGCAGTACTTC. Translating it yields CASSLASRASYEQYF.

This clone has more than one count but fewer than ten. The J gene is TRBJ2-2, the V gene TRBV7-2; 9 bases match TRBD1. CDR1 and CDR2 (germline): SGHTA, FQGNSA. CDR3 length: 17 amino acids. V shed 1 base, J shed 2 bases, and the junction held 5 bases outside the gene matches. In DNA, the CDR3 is TGTGCCAGCAGCTTAGGTCCGGGACAGGGAAACACCGGGGAGCTGTTTTTT. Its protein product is CASSLGPGQGNTGELFF.

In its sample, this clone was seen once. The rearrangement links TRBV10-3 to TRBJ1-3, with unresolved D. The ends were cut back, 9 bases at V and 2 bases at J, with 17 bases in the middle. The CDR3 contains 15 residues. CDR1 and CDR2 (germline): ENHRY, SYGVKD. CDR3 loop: CAITEGSMAGNTIYF. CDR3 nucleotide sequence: TGTGCCATTACCGAAGGCTCGATGGCTGGAAACACCATATATTTT.

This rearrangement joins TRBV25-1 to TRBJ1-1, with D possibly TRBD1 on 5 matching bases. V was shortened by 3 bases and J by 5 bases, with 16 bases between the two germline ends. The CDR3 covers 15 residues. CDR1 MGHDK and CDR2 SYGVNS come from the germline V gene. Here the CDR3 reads CASSDRRRGETEAFF. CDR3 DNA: TGTGCCAGCAGTGATCGGCGTCGGGGGGAGACTGAAGCTTTCTTT.

The chain's CDR3 is CASSSDSYEQYF. In DNA, the CDR3 is TGTGCCAGCAGTTCTGATTCCTACGAGCAGTACTTC. The chain couples TRBV28 to TRBJ2-7, with D unresolved. The CDR3 spans 12 residues. Germline CDR1 MDHEN, CDR2 SYDVKM. The V and J ends lost 4 bases and 1 base respectively, with 5 bases between them.

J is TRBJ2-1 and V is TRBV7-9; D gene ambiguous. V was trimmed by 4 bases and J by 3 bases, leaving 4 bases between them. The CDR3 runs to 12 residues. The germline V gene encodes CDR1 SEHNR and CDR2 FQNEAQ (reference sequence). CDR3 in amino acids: CASSYNYNEQFF. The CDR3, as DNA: TGTGCCAGCAGCTATAACTACAATGAGCAGTTCTTC.

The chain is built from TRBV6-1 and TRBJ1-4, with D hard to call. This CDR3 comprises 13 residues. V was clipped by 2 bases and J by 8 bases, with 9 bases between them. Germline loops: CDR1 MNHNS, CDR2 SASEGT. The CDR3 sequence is CASSEILREKLFF. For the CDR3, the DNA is TGTGCCAGCAGTGAAATACTACGGGAAAAACTGTTTTTT.

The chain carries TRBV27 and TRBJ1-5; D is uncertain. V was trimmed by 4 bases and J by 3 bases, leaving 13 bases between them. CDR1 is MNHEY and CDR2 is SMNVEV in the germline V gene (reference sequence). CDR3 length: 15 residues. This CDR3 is CASSSLSGYNQPQHF. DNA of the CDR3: TGTGCCAGCAGTTCCCTAAGCGGATACAATCAGCCCCAGCATTTT.

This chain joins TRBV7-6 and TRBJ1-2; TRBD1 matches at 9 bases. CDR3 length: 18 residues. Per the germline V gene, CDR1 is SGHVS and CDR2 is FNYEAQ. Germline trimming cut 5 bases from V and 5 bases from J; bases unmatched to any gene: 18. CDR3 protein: CASSPQSRTGASGYGYTF. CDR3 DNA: TGTGCCAGCAGCCCACAGTCGCGGACAGGGGCCTCAGGGTATGGCTACACCTTC.